This TCR beta chain stems from a study of blood T cells in healthy people across ages (dated by TCRdb to the mid-2010s). A note on the overall study: In model experiments, roughly one uniquely barcoded TCR beta cDNA molecule per two T cells was captured by template switching. To track age-related changes in TCR beta repertoire diversity, the study relied on deep sequencing normalized with unique cDNA molecular identifiers. To avoid experimental bias, donors of different ages were distributed randomly across sequencing lanes. Using the same blood draw, the study looked at two additional independent replicas of 1 million unique cDNA reads for two donors, one aged 18 to 29 and the other aged 80 or older. The donors were split into four age groups: young (average around 16 years), middle-aged (more than 35), aged (approximately 60) and long-lived (about 82). The study at large found these results: As age increased, observed TCR beta diversity per million T cells dropped in a roughly linear way, and a significant reduction was already evident by age about 40. The CMV infection status of donors was not known, potentially confounding age-related changes in expanded clonotypes. Conclusive comparison of naive and antigen-experienced compartments was prevented by the profiling of bulk unsorted PBMCs. There was a strong correlation between observed TCR beta diversity and the percentage of naive T cells measured by flow cytometry. Compared with the aged group, the long-lived group had more naive CD4+ T cells, fewer expanded clones and increased TCR diversity, suggesting age selection. Estimates of total diversity based on one million sequenced T cells were regarded as lower bounds and as underestimates.

The roughly 38 donors, aged about 6 to 100 years, were systemically healthy Caucasian individuals from Russia. Each donor gave 9 to 10 milliliters of peripheral blood, collected into EDTA-treated Vacutainer tubes. Ficoll-Paque density-gradient centrifugation was used to isolate PBMCs, with at least 6.5 million per sample. Total RNA was extracted from PBMCs with Trizol reagent, with at least 6 micrograms obtained per sample. For every donor, flow cytometry on a PBMC aliquot measured the percentage of naive CD45RAhigh/CD27high T cells. Receptors were amplified or captured by 5' RACE. Sequencing relied on an Illumina HiSeq 2500. A second PCR of about 6 to 11 cycles was performed with a sample-barcoded 5' primer and a J-beta primer mix. A unique molecular identifier was introduced onto each TCR beta cDNA molecule by a template-switch 5' adaptor carrying 12 random nucleotides. Each sample yielded at least 2.5 million CDR3-containing paired-end reads. The Mint cDNA synthesis kit, primed by a TRBC-specific oligonucleotide, was used to synthesize first-strand cDNA from all RNA. All cDNA was treated with uracil-DNA glycosylase and then went through a first 18-cycle PCR with the universal primers M1SS and BC2_uni_R. The published analysis was carried out like this. For normalization, 1 million high-quality reads were randomly selected from each sample, with every read carrying a distinct molecular identifier. Instead of being binned into consensus sequences, reads with shared molecular identifiers were discarded. MiTCR, with a Q25 quality threshold and the strictest error-elimination algorithm, was used for CDR3 identification, clonotype clustering and error correction. Lower-bound total TCR beta diversity was estimated with a nonparametric unseen species model using Euler transformation. TCRdb reworked the public reads: Q25 trimming with fastp, MiXCR clone assembly, productive beta chains retained. For every CDR3 protein sequence, its rows merge into one entry that carries the most common genes and DNA. TCRdb assigned the V and J calls; the authors' analysis was not used. The sample table holds approximately 730,000 distinct CDR3 sequences, of which about 40% were seen once. The ten largest make up roughly 19% of the sample.

From a lookup of the germline V gene, CDR1 and CDR2 are SGHTA and FQGNSA. Measured from the cysteine to the phenylalanine, the CDR3 is 17 residues long. Just CDR3 DNA is preserved here, 51 bases in frame from base 1. Clipping removes 5 bases from V and 2 bases from J, with 14 as the unmatched junction base count. This clonotype appeared a few times. The antigen this receptor binds is unknown. No base quality values were provided; no much bigger clone lies one nucleotide off. The sample comprised blood. This TCR derives from a woman in her fifties or sixties in good health. The chain is assembled from TRBV7-2 and TRBJ2-7; a stretch of 8 junction bases matches TRBD1. CDR3 sequence: CASSEDRAPGGAYEQYF. The nucleotide sequence reads as follows: TGTGCCAGCAGCGAGGACAGGGCCCCCGGGGGAGCCTACGAGCAGTACTTC.